Described below is a single T cell receptor beta chain sequence and its context. Antigen unknown. RNA extraction and reverse transcription yielded cDNA as sequencing template. TCRdb's table, derived via immunoSEQ multiplex PCR, lists solely in-frame clones and lacks some. The sample carries about 180,000 clones, about 53% recorded once. The sample's treatment: oral pan-JAK inhibitor, 5-10 mg twice daily. Alopecia areata patients had lesional scalp punch biopsies and peripheral blood taken from them. These data are taken from a study of CD8+ T cells in alopecia areata. The CDR3 sequence is 17 residues long. After removal of 4 bases from V and 9 bases from J, the junction contained 13 bases not matched to a gene. From germline, CDR1 is SGDLS and CDR2 YYNGEE. Study-level results: The study found higher clonality in lesional than normal scalp, especially in alopecia totalis/universalis. Scalp clonality, together with expanded CD8+ clones among the top 100, fell significantly with tofacitinib.

The chain carries TRBV9 and TRBJ2-5; 15 positions agree with TRBD2. The TCR originated in a human donor with alopecia areata. The starting material was CD8+ T cells sorted from blood, obtained at week 24, from a patient treated with tofacitinib. The CDR3 nucleotides are TGTGCCAGCAGCCAAGGACTAGCGGGGGGGTTCCCAGGGGCCCAGTACTTC. It is translated as CASSQGLAGGFPGAQYF.